The entry below describes one T cell receptor beta chain. Its recognized antigen is unknown. Base-call qualities are not available, and no considerably larger clone is one nucleotide away. The CDR3 regions of human TCRbeta chains were analyzed by immunosequencing. The paper's processing steps were these. Repertoire TCRs were matched against a reference library of SARS-CoV-2-specific TCRs generated with the MIRA antigen-specificity platform. Breadth meant the fraction of unique TCRs that were SARS-CoV-2-associated, whereas depth meant the fraction of total T cells that were SARS-CoV-2-associated. Using the MIRA data, each spike-specific TCR was assigned both to the spike region to which the TCR was reactive and to a CD4 or CD8 class. Log10-transformed breadth and depth values were compared by one-way ANOVA with Sidak's multiple comparisons tests. TCRdb stores this immuneACCESS table with in-frame sequences only. Part of the clones is absent; in the studies checked, under half of the shortfall reflects unresolved V genes, and no reason is known for the rest. V and J calls and clone size follow that table, whereas D and trimming were derived from the DNA. The sample includes roughly 80,000 clones, with roughly 90% observed a single time. The ten largest clones add up to approximately 4.5% of the sample.

This entry is derived from a study of T cell responses to AZD1222 COVID-19 vaccine (dated by TCRdb to about 2021). Background on the whole study: A total of 233 trial participants underwent TCR sequencing, of whom roughly 210 received two doses of AZD1222 and approximately 25 received two doses of the MenACWY control vaccine. Trial participants were enrolled into age subgroups of 18-55, 56-69 and 70-plus years, which contained 148, 28 and 57 TCR-sequenced participants, respectively. Beyond this particular receptor, the publication reports: No day 14 peak-response samples were available, so repertoires were characterized only after the peak T cell response. Only five or six AZD1222 recipients were SARS-CoV-2 seropositive at baseline, limiting conclusions about previously exposed vaccinees. Epitopes outside the regions mutated in the B.1.351 and B.1.1.7 variants were reportedly recognized by nearly half of the unique spike-specific TCRs. Participants were mostly white British and included more females than males, and it was suggested by the authors that clonal diversity may have been underestimated. The 56-69-year group was small, and its depth increase did not reach significance, likely because of low power. After two AZD1222 doses, spike-specific TCR breadth and depth were significantly higher than at day 0 and than in MenACWY recipients. The vaccine-associated CD4 TCRs covered the entire spike protein, and the dominant responses fell in regions 160-218 and 743-854.

The time point label corresponds to: baseline before first vaccination. This specimen's treatment or condition label, per the study, means: meningococcal conjugate vaccine given as trial control. Vaccinee samples were obtained from the UK trials COV001 and COV002, which included a single-blind randomized controlled phase 2/3 trial of AZD1222 (ChAdOx1 nCoV-19) in healthy adults. Trial participant PBMC samples were collected at day 0 and day 28 after the second dose for TCRbeta chain sequencing. Trimming takes 6 bases off V and 1 base off J; junction bases not matched to a gene: 4. Taken from cysteine to phenylalanine, the CDR3 has 14 residues. Only the CDR3 DNA is retained, 42 bases long and in frame from the first base. The germline V gene (reference sequence) specifies MNHEY as CDR1 and SMNVEV as CDR2.

The specimen was peripheral blood, collected on day 0 of MenACWY control vaccination. The chain links TRBV27 with TRBJ1-1; TRBD1 matches 8 bases in the middle. The sequence came from an adult in good health. DNA sequence: TGTGCCAGCAGCCGACAGGGGTGGAACACTGAAGCTTTCTTT. This is translated as CASSRQGWNTEAFF.